This entry lists 21 T cell receptor beta chains sequenced from one sample in a study of PD-L1 blockade in urothelial cancer (dated by TCRdb to about 2017). Library preparation used the immunoSEQ multiplex PCR assay. TCRdb took this table from immuneACCESS and kept in-frame rearrangements with V and J called. Such tables lack part of the clones; where checked against another copy, unresolved V genes explain under half of the gap, and the rest is unexplained. Present in this sample are some 25,000 clones, 84% of which were seen just once. The ten largest clones represent approximately 9.9% of the sample. This sample comprised PBMCs, obtained around atezolizumab (anti-PD-L1) treatment. The receptors here all came from a man aged 65-85 years with urothelial cancer.

The chain carries TRBV2 and TRBJ2-7, with 14 bases fitting TRBD2. This CDR3 region has 16 residues. V lost 7 bases, J lost 3 bases, and 8 bases stayed unmatched. The germline gives CDR1 SNHLY, CDR2 FYNNEI. CDR3 region: CASKGLAGEGDYEQYF. The CDR3 nucleotides read TGTGCCAGCAAGGGACTAGCGGGAGAGGGGGACTACGAGCAGTACTTC.

The chain employs TRBV19 and TRBJ2-1; the D gene is possibly TRBD1 (6 bases). Trimming removed 7 bases at V and 7 bases at J, with 11 bases between. The CDR3 contains 12 residues. CDR1 and CDR2 from the germline V gene are LNHDA and SQIVND (reference sequence). The CDR3 DNA reads TGTGCCAGTATTGGGACACTAAATGAGCAGTTCTTC. Amino acids: CASIGTLNEQFF.

This clone was observed a few times. This chain connects TRBV30 to TRBJ2-2, with D maybe TRBD1 (5 bases). Germline V gene lookup returns CDR1 GTSNPN and CDR2 SVGIG (reference sequence). The CDR3 extends over 14 amino acids. CDR3 coding DNA: TGTGCTAGGGGTCGGAGTCTACCCACCGGGGAGCTGTTTTTT. Protein product: CARGRSLPTGELFF.

The chain links TRBV18 to TRBJ2-7, with 10 bases that match TRBD2. The CDR3 sequence is 16 residues long. V shed 2 bases, J shed 5 bases, and the junction held 9 bases outside the gene matches. Germline V gene data show CDR1 as KGHSH and CDR2 as LQKENI. The CDR3 bases are TGTGCCAGCTCACCAACCGTCGCTAGCGGGAGCAACGAGCAGTACTTC. It encodes CASSPTVASGSNEQYF. The full variable domain, completed using reference TRBV18 and TRBJ2-7, is NAGVMQNPRHLVRRRGQEARLRCSPMKGHSHVYWYRQLPEEGLKFMVYLQKENIIDESGMPKERFSAEFPKEGPSILRIQQVVRGDSAAYFCASSPTVASGSNEQYFGPGTRLTVT.

The chain combines TRBV28 with TRBJ1-3; the D gene is possibly TRBD1 (5 bases). This CDR3 has 14 amino acids. Trimming removed 6 bases from V and 0 bases from J, with 9 bases in between. Per the germline V gene, CDR1 is MDHEN and CDR2 is SYDVKM. CDR3 in amino acids: CASSSGGSGNTIYF. CDR3 nucleotides: TGTGCCAGCAGCTCCGGGGGCTCTGGAAACACCATATATTTT.

V gene TRBV5-4 combines with J gene TRBJ2-7; 9 bases line up with TRBD2. The CDR3 totals 13 residues. Losses at the gene ends were 4 bases for V and 8 bases for J; bases not matched to a gene: 7. Germline V gives CDR1 SGHNT, CDR2 YYREEE (reference sequence). CDR3 residues: CASSLGTSNKQYF. As DNA, the CDR3 is TGTGCCAGCAGCCTCGGGACTAGCAATAAGCAGTACTTC. Drawing the rest from reference TRBV5-4 and TRBJ2-7, the complete variable domain is ETGVTQSPTHLIKTRGQQVTLRCSSQSGHNTVSWYQQALGQGPQFIFQYYREEENGRGNFPPRFSGLQFPNYSSELNVNALELDDSALYLCASSLGTSNKQYFGPGTRLTVT.

The chain has TRBV2 and TRBJ1-4, with 10 bases fitting TRBD1. The CDR3 sequence is 13 residues long. V lost 6 bases and J lost 11; bases outside the gene matches: 6. Germline V CDR1 and CDR2: SNHLY, FYNNEI. CDR3 region: CASRTGTGDKLFF. In DNA form, the CDR3 reads TGTGCCAGCAGGACCGGGACAGGGGATAAACTGTTTTTT.

The chain is built from TRBV9 and TRBJ2-3; 8 bases line up with TRBD2. CDR1 and CDR2 (germline): SGDLS, YYNGEE. The J segment lost 5 bases and the V segment lost 4 bases, leaving 15 bases of the junction unmatched. The CDR3 totals 17 residues. As DNA, the CDR3 is TGTGCCAGCAGCCAAGTTAGTGGAATAGCGGGGTTAGATACGCAGTATTTT. Amino acids: CASSQVSGIAGLDTQYF.

The chain uses TRBV4-2 and TRBJ1-2, with 8 bases fitting TRBD1. With V trimmed by 5 bases and J by 2 bases, 13 bases remained unmatched. Looked up from germline, CDR1 is LGHNA and CDR2 is YNFKEQ. This CDR3 spans 17 amino acids. CDR3 amino acids: CASSMRSGTGDNYGYTF. The CDR3 coding sequence is TGTGCCAGCAGCATGCGCTCCGGGACAGGAGACAACTATGGCTACACCTTC.

The rearrangement links TRBV5-6 to TRBJ2-7, with 9 bases identical to TRBD1. The CDR3 runs 16 residues. Germline values: CDR1 SGHDT, CDR2 YYEEEE. V shed 1 base and J 5 bases; nucleotides not matched to a gene: 10. CDR3 sequence reads: CASSLRTGTGFHEQYF. CDR3 sequence (DNA): TGTGCCAGCAGCTTGCGGACCGGGACAGGGTTCCACGAGCAGTACTTC. Full variable domain (missing parts from reference TRBV5-6 and TRBJ2-7): DAGVTQSPTHLIKTRGQQVTLRCSPKSGHDTVSWYQQALGQGPQFIFQYYEEEERQRGNFPDRFSGHQFPNYSSELNVNALLLGDSALYLCASSLRTGTGFHEQYFGPGTRLTVT.

The rearrangement uses TRBV5-1 and TRBJ2-3; D perhaps matches TRBD1 (6 bases). The CDR3 sequence is 15 residues long. Trimming pared 8 bases from V and 0 bases from J, leaving 16 bases between. Germline V gene lookup returns CDR1 SGHRS and CDR2 YFSETQ. The CDR3, as DNA: TGCGCCAGTTCCTCAGGGGTGCCTAGCACAGATACGCAGTATTTT. This encodes CASSSGVPSTDTQYF.

The rearrangement uses TRBV9 and TRBJ1-1; D ambiguous. Looked up from germline, CDR1 is SGDLS and CDR2 is YYNGEE. The ends were cut back, 0 bases at V and 5 bases at J, with 8 bases in the middle. The CDR3 is 13 amino acids. CDR3 loop: CASSVGAETEAFF. The CDR3 nucleotides read TGTGCCAGCAGCGTAGGGGCTGAGACTGAAGCTTTCTTT.

CDR3 loop: CASSARETQYF. The CDR3 nucleotides are TGTGCCAGCAGTGCCCGAGAGACCCAGTACTTC. The V and J genes are TRBV2 and TRBJ2-5; no clear D gene. CDR3 length: 11 residues. From germline, CDR1 is SNHLY and CDR2 FYNNEI. Trimming removed 4 bases from V and 4 bases from J, with 4 bases in between.

This chain connects TRBV1 to TRBJ2-7; the table gives TRBD1 as D, unverified against the DNA. TRBV1 is flagged as a pseudogene. The CDR3 totals 14 residues. CDR3 loop: CTSIRLKGVYEQYF. DNA of the CDR3: TGCACCAGCATAAGATTAAAGGGGGTCTACGAGCAGTACTTC.

This chain links TRBV6-1 with TRBJ2-7; TRBD1 aligns across 9 bases. V gave up 5 bases and J gave up 4 bases; unmatched junction bases: 6. From germline, CDR1 is MNHNS and CDR2 SASEGT. The CDR3 covers 14 residues. The CDR3 DNA reads TGTGCCAGCAGTCGGGACAGGGATTCTTACGAGCAGTACTTC. Translation: CASSRDRDSYEQYF.

V is TRBV5-6 and J is TRBJ2-7, with D possibly being TRBD2 (5 bases). Trimming took 6 bases from V and 7 from J, leaving 17 bases between them. The CDR3 totals 13 residues. Per the germline V gene, CDR1 is SGHDT and CDR2 is YYEEEE. CDR3 sequence (DNA): TGTGCCAGCAACCCCGTAGGGCGGAGGGAGCAGTACTTC. Translating gives CASNPVGRREQYF.

CDR3 protein: CASSLTAEHRPGYGYTF. Here the CDR3 DNA reads TGTGCCAGCAGCTTAACGGCAGAACACCGCCCAGGGTATGGCTACACCTTC. The chain uses TRBV7-3 and TRBJ1-2, with a possible D match to TRBD1 (5 bases). V was shortened by 0 bases and J by 5 bases, with 19 bases between the two germline ends. CDR3 length: 17 residues. Germline-derived CDR1 and CDR2 are SGHTA and FQGTGA.

The count of this clone is one. V is TRBV14 and J is TRBJ1-5; 11 positions agree with TRBD1. The trim removed 7 bases at V and 5 bases at J, leaving 13 bases unmatched. The CDR3 is 17 residues long. CDR1 is SGHDN, CDR2 FVKESK, per germline. The CDR3 spells CASTQRRGDRGYQPQHF. CDR3 nucleotides: TGTGCCAGCACCCAGAGGCGGGGGGACAGGGGGTATCAGCCCCAGCATTTT. The whole variable domain, filled in from reference TRBV14 and TRBJ1-5, reads EAGVTQFPSHSVIEKGQTVTLRCDPISGHDNLYWYRRVMGKEIKFLLHFVKESKQDESGMPNNRFLAERTGGTYSTLKVQPAELEDSGVYFCASTQRRGDRGYQPQHFGDGTRLSIL.

This clone was recorded only once. The genes are TRBV30 and TRBJ1-4, with D tentatively TRBD1 (5 bases). This CDR3 has 15 residues. The V gene's germline CDR1 is GTSNPN and CDR2 SVGIG (reference sequence). Trimming cost V 5 bases and J 4 bases, with 17 bases left between them. The CDR3 reads CAWGTPDSSNEKLFF. CDR3 nucleotides: TGTGCCTGGGGCACCCCTGACAGCAGTAATGAAAAACTGTTTTTT.

The rearrangement uses TRBV11-3 and TRBJ2-2, with 11 bases that match TRBD2. Germline V gene data show CDR1 as SGHNT and CDR2 as YENEEA. The CDR3 is 16 amino acids. Losses at the gene ends were 4 bases for V and 5 bases for J; bases not matched to a gene: 6. This CDR3 is CASSWGLAESTGELFF. CDR3 in DNA: TGTGCCAGCAGCTGGGGACTAGCGGAATCAACCGGGGAGCTGTTTTTT.

The chain links TRBV7-2 to TRBJ1-1; D call uncertain. CDR1 SGHTA and CDR2 FQGNSA come from the germline V gene. The CDR3 spans 16 residues. V lost 5 bases and J lost 5, with 21 bases in between. CDR3 residues: CASSRTLDGLRTEAFF. The CDR3, as DNA: TGTGCCAGCAGCCGTACTCTGGATGGGTTGAGGACTGAAGCTTTCTTT.